This record concerns one T cell receptor (beta chain) sequence. No antigen is known for it. No base-level quality is on record; no much larger clone is a single base apart. The receptor library was made with the immunoSEQ multiplex PCR assay. For most patients, genomic DNA was isolated using the Qiagen DNeasy Blood and Tissue Kit and was shipped frozen to Adaptive Biotechnologies for TCR sequencing. For most patients, genomic DNA was subjected to high-throughput TCR-beta CDR3 sequencing by Adaptive Biotechnologies. In the authors' own workflow: TCR sequencing data for approximately 19 patients were retrieved from Adaptive's ImmunoSEQ software; three other patients were processed with MiXCR and VDJtools. To correct CD4 versus CD8 sorting errors, any sequence found in both subsets at a frequency ratio below 5:1 was removed. CDR3 nucleotide sequences shared between donor and recipient were removed because the origin of such sequences could not be assigned. To be classed as alloreactive, a clone needed at least 2-fold expansion over unstimulated cells and a minimum CFSE-low frequency of 0.002% (template counts) or 0.001% (read counts). Clones were considered mappable if detected in sequenced pre-transplant spleen, lymph node, or MLR CFSE-low populations of the donor or recipient. The cumulative frequency of alloreactive clones was calculated as a percentage of all sequences, weighted by copy number. The source is immuneACCESS, and TCRdb retained only in-frame sequences with V and J called. Part of the clones is not carried over; for the studies checked, unresolved V genes explain less than half of this, and the remainder is unexplained. V and J calls and clone size are copied from that table; D and trimming were computed from the DNA. The table for this sample lists about 86,000 clones; about 85% of them were counted only once. The top ten clones comprise 0.28% of the sample.

These data are taken from a study of graft-versus-host responses after intestinal transplantation (dated by TCRdb to 2020 to 2023). The study in broad terms: Recipients received multivisceral, liver-intestinal, or isolated intestinal transplants. Anti-thymocyte globulin induction was given to all recipients, followed by maintenance tacrolimus and steroids for approximately three years. After intestinal transplantation, graft-versus-host and host-versus-graft alloreactive T cell clones were followed in the graft, circulation and bone marrow using bulk TCR-beta CDR3 sequencing. To identify alloreactive clones, pre-transplant mixed lymphocyte reaction products were sequenced and compared with unstimulated pre-transplant donor and recipient T cells. The cohort enrolled 20 to 30 intestinal transplant recipients including one retransplant, and a few patients lacking pretransplant specimens were excluded. A peak of at least 4% donor T cells among recipient peripheral blood mononuclear cells was the definition used for donor T cell macrochimerism. Rather than going through the commercial service, samples from a few later patients were sequenced in-house on an Illumina MiSeq and processed with MiXCR. Paper-wide results and their limitations: Peak levels of circulating GvH clones were associated with declines in HvG clones early after transplant. In patients with donor T cell macrochimerism, the allografts had high GvH to HvG T cell clonal ratios. GvH clones were detected in recipient bone marrow, and some appeared earlier in ileal mucosa or blood, consistent with an intestinal mucosal origin. Conclusions were limited by the relatively low number and heterogeneity of intestinal transplant patients.

Reading from cysteine to phenylalanine, the CDR3 counts 13 amino acids. The retained sequence is limited to the CDR3, 39 bases, with the frame set at the first base. For CDR1 and CDR2, the germline V gene lists MDHEN and SYDVKM. Unmatched junction bases come to 4, with V trimmed by 5 bases and J by 6 bases. The time point label, as the study defines it: cells obtained before transplantation from donor or recipient. CD3+CD4+ and CD3+CD8+ populations were FACS-sorted from unstimulated pre-transplant donor and recipient cells taken from spleen or lymph nodes. This sequence was found in a human donor who was the organ donor for an intestinal transplant. This sample comprised unstimulated CD4+ T cells sorted from spleen or lymph node cells, obtained before transplant. The chain joins TRBV28 to TRBJ2-3; 8 nucleotides in the junction match TRBD2. The DNA reads TGTGCCAGCAGTCGGGAGGGCCTGGATACGCAGTATTTT. The translation is CASSREGLDTQYF.